A selection of T cell receptor beta chains follows, all from one sample in a study of shared clonotypes between healthy human individuals. TCRdb keeps only in-frame clones here, not all; method: immunoSEQ multiplex PCR. The sample records around 2.1 million clones, around 93% being singletons. Sequenced sample: naive CD8+ T cells from PBMCs. Receptors originate from a man aged 18 to 35 in good health. Some clones in this sample may be carry-over from other donors' samples. CDR3s include the opening cysteine and the closing phenylalanine or tryptophan. D genes are given only for firm matches. A row's size may be missing; if present it is once, few, many or a size class.

d_call	v_call	clone_size	j_call	cdr3_aa	cdr3_nt
.	TRBV4-1	.	TRBJ1-3	CASSQDGGPSGNTIYF	TGCGCCAGCAGCCAAGATGGGGGACCCTCTGGAAACACCATATATTTT
TRBD1	TRBV7-8	.	TRBJ2-4	CASSSRQGTLAKNIQYF	TGTGCCAGCAGCAGTAGACAGGGTACACTAGCCAAAAACATTCAGTACTTC
.	TRBV6-1	.	TRBJ1-2	CASSNYGYTF	TGTGCCAGCAGTAACTATGGCTACACCTTC
.	TRBV15	few	TRBJ1-1	CATSREVEGTEAFF	TGTGCCACCAGCAGAGAGGTGGAGGGCACTGAAGCTTTCTTT
.	TRBV28	once	TRBJ1-5	CASSYPAAWPQHF	TGTGCCAGCAGTTATCCTGCCGCATGGCCCCAGCATTTT
.	TRBV30	.	TRBJ2-3	CAWSPHSRADTQYF	TGTGCCTGGAGTCCCCACTCGCGTGCAGATACGCAGTATTTT
.	TRBV4-1	few	TRBJ1-2	CASSPKGGKGYTF	TGCGCCAGCAGCCCCAAGGGAGGTAAAGGCTACACCTTC
TRBD1	TRBV18	.	TRBJ1-1	CASSPPPGQGAVDTEAFF	TGTGCCAGCTCACCACCACCGGGACAGGGGGCGGTGGACACTGAAGCTTTCTTT
.	TRBV27	.	TRBJ2-7	CASSFKVEYEQYF	TGTGCCAGCAGTTTTAAGGTTGAATACGAGCAGTACTTC
TRBD1	TRBV19	.	TRBJ1-1	CASSISRTGGTEAFF	TGTGCCAGTAGTATTAGTCGGACAGGGGGGACTGAAGCTTTCTTT
.	TRBV12-5	.	TRBJ2-5	CASGLYLSPETQYF	TGTGCTAGTGGTTTGTACTTATCTCCGGAGACCCAGTACTTC
TRBD1	TRBV27	.	TRBJ2-2	CASSLSPRQGTGELFF	TGTGCCAGCAGTTTAAGCCCCAGACAGGGGACCGGGGAGCTGTTTTTT
TRBD2	TRBV27	.	TRBJ2-5	CASSLGTSRETQYF	TGTGCCAGCAGTCTAGGGACTAGCAGGGAGACCCAGTACTTC
.	TRBV19	.	TRBJ2-7	CASIGGDTYEQYF	TGTGCCAGCATCGGGGGAGATACGTACGAGCAGTACTTC
.	TRBV11-2	.	TRBJ2-7	CASSFEAEILSEQYF	TGTGCCAGCAGCTTCGAGGCCGAGATTTTAAGCGAGCAGTACTTC
TRBD1	TRBV5-6	.	TRBJ1-2	CASSRQGGGYTF	TGTGCCAGCAGTCGACAGGGAGGGGGCTACACCTTC
TRBD1	TRBV27	.	TRBJ2-2	CASSPYRGVSTGELFF	TGTGCCAGCAGTCCGTACAGGGGCGTAAGCACCGGGGAGCTGTTTTTT
TRBD2	TRBV7-9	.	TRBJ2-7	CASSPSGRAGDEQYF	TGTGCCAGCAGCCCGAGTGGGAGAGCGGGGGACGAGCAGTACTTC
TRBD2	TRBV28	few	TRBJ2-7	CASRLSGRAFEQYF	TGTGCCAGCAGACTTAGCGGGAGGGCCTTCGAGCAGTACTTC
.	TRBV4-1	.	TRBJ1-1	CANLPGTEAFF	TGCGCCAATCTCCCGGGCACTGAAGCTTTCTTT
.	TRBV19	.	TRBJ2-5	CASSLGDLETQYF	TGTGCCAGTAGTCTGGGGGACCTTGAGACCCAGTACTTC
.	TRBV7-9	.	TRBJ1-2	CASSLFRDGYTF	TGTGCCAGCAGCTTATTCAGGGATGGCTACACCTTC
TRBD1	TRBV19	.	TRBJ1-1	CASSMGQRTEAFF	TGTGCCAGTAGTATGGGACAGCGCACTGAAGCTTTCTTT
.	TRBV29-1	.	TRBJ2-7	CSVRAYEQYF	TGCAGCGTCAGGGCCTACGAGCAGTACTTC
.	TRBV5-6	few	TRBJ2-1	CASSWGPGEDNEQFF	TGTGCCAGCAGCTGGGGACCAGGGGAGGACAATGAGCAGTTCTTC
.	TRBV6-1	.	TRBJ2-1	CASSEGVRYNEQFF	TGTGCCAGCAGTGAAGGGGTCCGATACAATGAGCAGTTCTTC
TRBD2	TRBV19	.	TRBJ2-1	CASATGGSKDEQFF	TGTGCCAGCGCCACCGGCGGGAGTAAGGATGAGCAGTTCTTC
TRBD2	TRBV27	.	TRBJ2-1	CASTPGTTSYNEQFF	TGTGCCAGCACCCCGGGGACTACGTCCTACAATGAGCAGTTCTTC
TRBD1	TRBV7-9	once	TRBJ2-3	CASSPGGTGRTDTQYF	TGTGCCAGCAGCCCCGGCGGGACAGGGAGGACAGATACGCAGTATTTT
TRBD1	TRBV13	.	TRBJ2-7	CASSSQGGYYEQYF	TGTGCCAGCAGCTCACAGGGGGGCTACTACGAGCAGTACTTC
.	TRBV27	.	TRBJ1-4	CASSYDETEKLFF	TGTGCCAGCAGTTACGACGAGACAGAAAAACTGTTTTTT